This T cell receptor (beta chain) was identified in a study of blood T cell repertoires in COVID-19. This table comes from immunoSEQ multiplex PCR, and its TCRdb copy is limited to in-frame clones, with some not included. The sample consists of about 24,000 clones, roughly 89% of them appearing once. J gave up 4 bases and V 2 bases, and 4 bases lay outside the gene matches. The CDR3 sequence is 14 residues long. CDR1 is SEHNR and CDR2 is FQNEAQ in the germline V gene (reference sequence). The sample consisted of peripheral blood. The chain combines TRBV7-9 with TRBJ2-5; 7 bases map to TRBD2. The clonotype comes from a man in his sixties or seventies with COVID-19, enrolled during active disease. CDR3 region: CASSLSGVRETQYF. CDR3 DNA sequence: TGTGCCAGCAGCTTAAGCGGGGTCCGAGAGACCCAGTACTTC.